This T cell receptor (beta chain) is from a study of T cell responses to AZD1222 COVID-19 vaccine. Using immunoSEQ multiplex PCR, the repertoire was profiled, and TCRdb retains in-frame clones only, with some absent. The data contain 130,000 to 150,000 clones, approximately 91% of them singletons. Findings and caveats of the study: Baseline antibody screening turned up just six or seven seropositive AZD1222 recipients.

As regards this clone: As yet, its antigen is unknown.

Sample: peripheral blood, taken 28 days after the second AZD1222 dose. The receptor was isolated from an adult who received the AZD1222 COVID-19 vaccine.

Here the CDR3 reads CASSLSGAPYNEQFF. In DNA form, the CDR3 reads TGCGCCAGCAGCCTTAGCGGGGCGCCCTACAATGAGCAGTTCTTC. The V and J genes are TRBV5-1 and TRBJ2-1; 8 bases are shared with TRBD2. Germline V CDR1 and CDR2: SGHRS, YFSETQ. V dropped 4 bases and J dropped 2; count of bases not matched to a gene: 5. The CDR3 covers 15 residues.